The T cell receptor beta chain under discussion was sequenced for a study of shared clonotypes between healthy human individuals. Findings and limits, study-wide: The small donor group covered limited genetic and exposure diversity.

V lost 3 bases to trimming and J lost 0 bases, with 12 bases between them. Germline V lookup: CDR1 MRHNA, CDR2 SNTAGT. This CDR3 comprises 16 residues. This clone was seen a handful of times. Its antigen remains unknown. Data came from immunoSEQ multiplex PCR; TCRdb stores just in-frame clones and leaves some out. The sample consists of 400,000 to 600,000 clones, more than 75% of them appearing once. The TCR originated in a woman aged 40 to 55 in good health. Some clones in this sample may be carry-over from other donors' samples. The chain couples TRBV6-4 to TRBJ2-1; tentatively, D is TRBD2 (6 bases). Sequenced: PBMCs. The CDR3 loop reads CASSDADGSSYNEQFF. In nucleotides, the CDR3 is TGTGCCAGCAGTGATGCGGACGGGAGCTCCTACAATGAGCAGTTCTTC.